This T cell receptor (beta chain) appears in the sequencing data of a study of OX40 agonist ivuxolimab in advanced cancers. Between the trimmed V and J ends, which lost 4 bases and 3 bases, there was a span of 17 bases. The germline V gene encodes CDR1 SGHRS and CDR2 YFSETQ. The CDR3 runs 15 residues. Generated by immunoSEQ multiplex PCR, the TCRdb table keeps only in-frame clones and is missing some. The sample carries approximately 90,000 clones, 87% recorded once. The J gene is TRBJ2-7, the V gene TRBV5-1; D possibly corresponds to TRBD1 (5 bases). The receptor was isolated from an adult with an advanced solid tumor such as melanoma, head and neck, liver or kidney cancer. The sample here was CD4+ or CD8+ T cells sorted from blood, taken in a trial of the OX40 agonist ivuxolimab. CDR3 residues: CASSPDTYNHYEQYF. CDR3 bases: TGCGCCAGCAGCCCGGACACCTATAATCACTACGAGCAGTACTTC. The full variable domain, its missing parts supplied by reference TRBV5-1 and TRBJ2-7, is KAGVTQTPRYLIKTRGQQVTLSCSPISGHRSVSWYQQTPGQGLQFLFEYFSETQRNKGNFPGRFSGRQFSNSRSEMNVSTLELGDSALYLCASSPDTYNHYEQYFGPGTRLTVT.